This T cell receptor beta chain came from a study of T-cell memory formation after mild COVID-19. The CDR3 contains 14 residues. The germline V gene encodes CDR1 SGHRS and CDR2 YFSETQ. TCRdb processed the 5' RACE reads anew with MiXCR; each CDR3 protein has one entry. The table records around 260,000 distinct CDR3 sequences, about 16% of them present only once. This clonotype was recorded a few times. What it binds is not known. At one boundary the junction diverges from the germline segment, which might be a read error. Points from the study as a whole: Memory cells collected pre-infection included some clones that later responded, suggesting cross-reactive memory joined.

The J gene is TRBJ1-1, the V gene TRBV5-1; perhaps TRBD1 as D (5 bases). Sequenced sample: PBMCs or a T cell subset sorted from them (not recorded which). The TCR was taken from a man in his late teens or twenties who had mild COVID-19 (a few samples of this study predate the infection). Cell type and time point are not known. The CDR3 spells CASSPGTGNTEALF. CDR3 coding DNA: TGCGCCAGCAGCCCCGGAACAGGCAACACTGAAGCTTTATTT.